This T cell receptor beta chain was recorded in a study of identical twins. J gave up 0 bases and V 5 bases, and 8 bases lay outside the gene matches. The CDR3 totals 17 residues. Germline assignment: CDR1 DFQATT and CDR2 SNEGSKA (reference sequence). This clonotype was seen many times. The target antigen is unknown. Findings and limits, study-wide: With beta out-of-frame sequences, excess sharing by twins was weaker.

A single record per CDR3 protein comes from TCRdb applying MiXCR to the 5' RACE reads. The profile shows some 630,000 distinct CDR3 sequences, just over 7% of them singletons. These sequences were also reported in another study, on yellow fever vaccine responses in identical twins.

The sequence was collected from a woman between 18 and 29 years old in good health. This chain joins TRBV20-1 and TRBJ2-3; 13 bases are shared with TRBD2. Sequencing used PBMCs. CDR3 protein: CSAYGLAGDPSTDTQYF. The CDR3 coding sequence is TGCAGTGCTTACGGACTAGCGGGAGACCCTAGCACAGATACGCAGTATTTT.